This TCR beta chain is drawn from a study of T cells in localized non-small cell lung cancer (TCRdb year 2020). Regarding the research as a whole: Comparing tumors with uninvolved tumor-adjacent lungs, the study looked at the T cell repertoires of 200 to 250 patients with early-stage NSCLC. NSCLC patients had a mean age of roughly 64 years, and 129 were male and about 110 female. All 240 or so NSCLC patients in the cohort were treatment-naive and had localized lung tumors that were resected. Overall study outcomes, separate from this receptor: Longer overall survival was associated with higher blood T cell density, whereas shorter survival was associated with higher adjacent-lung clonality. Multi-region tumor sequencing was not performed, so intratumor heterogeneity could not be excluded. Uninvolved tumor-adjacent lung showed the highest T cell clonality, higher than tumor, which suggests more focused antigenic responses in the uninvolved tumor-adjacent lung. Because the study design was exploratory, TCR variables were selected using unadjusted p-values without false-discovery rate correction. A median of 57 of the top 100 tumor clones turned up in the paired uninvolved adjacent lung, and 25 to 35 of those clones also ranked among the top 100 of that same adjacent lung.

As for this clone: Its antigen is still unknown. No base quality values were provided; no much bigger clone lies one nucleotide off.

At diagnosis, tumor, uninvolved tumor-adjacent lung and peripheral blood were collected and then preserved as a mix of FFPE and fresh-frozen material. For TCR repertoire profiling, blood samples were analyzed in the form of peripheral blood mononuclear cells. Spanning cysteine to phenylalanine, the CDR3 consists of 14 amino acids. Only the CDR3 DNA is retained, 42 bases long and in frame from the first base. Trimming takes 0 bases from V and 4 bases from J, and the germline ends sit 8 bases apart. As encoded in the germline V gene, CDR1 is SGHAT while CDR2 is FQNNGV. TCR beta CDR3 regions were sequenced from DNA using the immunoSEQ Assay. From the authors' description of their analysis: T cell density was computed as TCR beta template counts normalized to usable DNA estimated by amplifying housekeeping genes. The preseqR package was used to estimate richness by extrapolating to 400,000 templates for PBMC samples and to 120,000 templates for tissue samples. Clonality was taken to be one minus Pielou's evenness. To identify tissue-enriched TCRs, differential abundance testing was run on productive amino-acid clonotypes with a minimum total count of 5 and an alpha of 0.1. The Jaccard Index and the Morisita Overlap Index were used to measure how much the repertoires overlapped between compartments. TCR beta CDR3s were clustered by GLIPH together with public tetramer-defined viral CDR3s, and at least three viral sequences plus V-gene enrichment were required for viral motifs. TCRdb stores this immuneACCESS table with in-frame sequences only. Part of the clones is absent; in the studies checked, under half of the shortfall reflects unresolved V genes, and no reason is known for the rest. The DNA was the basis for D and trimming; V, J and clone size are from that table. A total of fewer than 25,000 clones appear in this sample, more than 85% of them only once. Of the sample, around 2.5% is held by the ten largest clones.

The sequence came from a woman between 40 and 69 years old with stage I lung adenocarcinoma. The chain joins TRBV11-2 to TRBJ2-3; the D gene assignment is ambiguous. Here the sequenced sample was peripheral blood, taken before any cancer treatment. The DNA reads TGTGCCAGCAGCTTAGATCCGGCGGCAGATACGCAGTATTTT. This encodes CASSLDPAADTQYF.